Listed here are 27 T cell receptor beta chains from one sample, sequenced in a study of T cells in Graves' hyperthyroidism and ophthalmopathy (dated by TCRdb to the late 2010s). Library construction relied on multiplex PCR. The instrument given in TCRdb is Illumina HiSeq 2000. The TCR beta CDR3 regions were amplified from the RNA transcripts. The first round of RT-PCR for the TCR CDR3 was performed with the HTBI primer set and the Qiagen OneStep RT-PCR kit. TCRdb reworked the public reads: Q25 trimming with fastp, MiXCR clone assembly, productive beta chains retained. Under each unique CDR3 protein, matching rows form one entry showing the most common genes and DNA. In all, the sample holds approximately 320,000 distinct CDR3 sequences, and roughly 17% of those were seen once. Of the sample, around a third is held by the ten largest clones. Sequencing input: blood. These receptors all stem from a man aged 25-45 years with Graves' hyperthyroidism.

Ten or more counts support this clonotype. J is TRBJ2-7 and V is TRBV18; TRBD1 matches at 12 bases. J lost 5 bases, V lost 3 bases, and 2 bases had no gene match. The CDR3 sequence is 14 residues long. CDR1 is KGHSH and CDR2 is LQKENI in the germline V gene. CDR3 residues: CASSPGTGGNEQYF. The CDR3 coding sequence is TGTGCCAGCTCACCGGGGACAGGGGGCAACGAGCAGTACTTC. The variable domain in full, completed from reference TRBV18 and TRBJ2-7, reads NAGVMQNPRHLVRRRGQEARLRCSPMKGHSHVYWYRQLPEEGLKFMVYLQKENIIDESGMPKERFSAEFPKEGPSILRIQQVVRGDSAAYFCASSPGTGGNEQYFGPGTRLTVT.

V is TRBV4-1 and J is TRBJ1-5; D perhaps matches TRBD1 (5 bases). With 4 bases removed from V and 0 bases from J, the gap between germline ends came to 19 bases. The CDR3 spans 18 residues. From germline, CDR1 is MGHRA and CDR2 YSYEKL. The DNA of the CDR3 is TGCGCCAGCAGCCTCGAAGGTGACAGTTCTTTTAGCAATCAGCCCCAGCATTTT. Residues: CASSLEGDSSFSNQPQHF.

The sample holds a few counts of this clonotype. Written as DNA, the CDR3 is TGCGCCAGCAGCCCCCGGGAGCCCTATTTCACCAATGAGCAGTTCTTC. It translates to CASSPREPYFTNEQFF. The chain couples TRBV5-1 to TRBJ2-1; the D gene is possibly TRBD2 (6 bases). The CDR3 covers 16 residues. V was pared by 4 bases and J by 6 bases, with 20 bases between. The germline gives CDR1 SGHRS, CDR2 YFSETQ.

The table lists this clonotype with many counts. The genes are TRBV15 and TRBJ1-2, with 9 positions matching TRBD1. From germline, CDR1 is LNHNV and CDR2 YYDKDF (reference sequence). The CDR3 sequence is 13 residues long. Unmatched junction bases numbered 3, after V lost 3 bases and J lost 7 bases. The CDR3 loop reads CATSSGTGLGYTF. CDR3 coding DNA: TGTGCCACCAGCAGTGGGACAGGGCTTGGCTACACCTTC.

This clonotype was observed many times. J is TRBJ1-1 and V is TRBV18; no firm D call. CDR3 length equals 16 residues. Germline V CDR1 and CDR2: KGHSH, LQKENI. Trimming removed 4 bases at V and 1 base at J, with 16 bases between. The CDR3 coding sequence is TGTGCCAGCTCACTGGTGCGGCCGCCTTCGAACACTGAAGCTTTCTTT. As protein: CASSLVRPPSNTEAFF. The complete variable domain, with remaining parts taken from reference TRBV18 and TRBJ1-1, reads NAGVMQNPRHLVRRRGQEARLRCSPMKGHSHVYWYRQLPEEGLKFMVYLQKENIIDESGMPKERFSAEFPKEGPSILRIQQVVRGDSAAYFCASSLVRPPSNTEAFFGQGTRLTVV.

In its sample, this clonotype was seen many times. The chain joins TRBV7-9 to TRBJ2-7; no firm D call. CDR1 and CDR2 (germline): SEHNR, FQNEAQ (reference sequence). Trimming pared 2 bases from V and 2 bases from J, leaving 16 bases between. CDR3 size: 16 residues. CDR3 bases: TGTGCCAGCAGCTTATCTGGAAGCCCTAGACCCTACGAGCAGTACTTC. Its translation is CASSLSGSPRPYEQYF.

This clonotype was seen repeatedly, ten times or more. This rearrangement joins TRBV20-1 to TRBJ1-4, with no clear D. CDR1 is DFQATT, CDR2 SNEGSKA, per germline (reference sequence). This CDR3 contains 13 residues. With 6 bases removed from V and 8 bases from J, the gap between germline ends came to 16 bases. The chain's CDR3 is CSAIDLAGEKLFF. The CDR3 nucleotides read TGCAGTGCCATAGACCTGGCGGGAGAAAAACTGTTTTTT.

This chain uses TRBV20-1 with TRBJ1-2; a possible D gene is TRBD1 (5 bases). CDR3 length equals 12 residues. V lost 6 bases to trimming and J lost 7 bases, with 15 bases between them. Germline CDR1 is DFQATT and CDR2 is SNEGSKA (reference sequence). This CDR3 reads CSAHSQGSGYTF. CDR3 DNA sequence: TGCAGTGCCCATTCCCAGGGTTCTGGCTACACCTTC.

This clonotype showed up just a few times. The chain recombines TRBV7-8 with TRBJ2-4, with 7 bases matching TRBD1. In germline, CDR1 is SGHVS, CDR2 FQNEAQ. The trim removed 5 bases at V and 0 bases at J, leaving 7 bases unmatched. CDR3 length equals 16 residues. Here the CDR3 reads CASSLGTAIAKNIQYF. In DNA, the CDR3 is TGTGCCAGCAGCCTCGGGACAGCGATAGCCAAAAACATTCAGTACTTC.

This clonotype was detected many times. V gene TRBV7-9 combines with J gene TRBJ1-1; the D gene is possibly TRBD1 (6 bases). CDR1 and CDR2 (germline): SEHNR, FQNEAQ (reference sequence). V lost 4 bases to trimming and J lost 4 bases, with 16 bases between them. The CDR3 consists of 15 residues. The CDR3 sequence is CASSSDLTGATEAFF. In nucleotides, the CDR3 is TGTGCCAGCAGCTCCGACTTAACGGGGGCCACTGAAGCTTTCTTT.

The chain uses TRBV27 and TRBJ2-2; 12 bases are a match to TRBD1. Germline-derived CDR1 and CDR2 are MNHEY and SMNVEV (reference sequence). The CDR3 runs to 18 residues. Germline trimming cut 5 bases from V and 3 bases from J; bases unmatched to any gene: 10. The CDR3 coding sequence is TGTGCCAGCAGTCCCCGGGGACAGGGGGCGCGCGACACCGGGGAGCTGTTTTTT. Its protein is CASSPRGQGARDTGELFF.

This clonotype appeared many times. The V call is TRBV28, the J call TRBJ2-7; D not certain. The V end was cut by 6 bases, the J end by 7 bases, with 13 bases between. The length of the CDR3 is 12 residues. The germline gives CDR1 MDHEN, CDR2 SYDVKM. DNA of the CDR3: TGTGCCAGCAGCCCCCCCCGCACGGAGCAGTACTTC. This sequence encodes CASSPPRTEQYF.

V gene TRBV28 combines with J gene TRBJ1-5; 10 bases agree with TRBD1. J was trimmed by 4 bases and V by 3 bases; bases with no gene match: 3. The CDR3 has 15 residues. Germline V gene data show CDR1 as MDHEN and CDR2 as SYDVKM. In nucleotides, the CDR3 is TGTGCCAGCAGTTTCACGGGACAGGGGAATCAGCCCCAGCATTTT. This sequence encodes CASSFTGQGNQPQHF. Supplemented by reference TRBV28 and TRBJ1-5, the full variable domain reads DVKVTQSSRYLVKRTGEKVFLECVQDMDHENMFWYRQDPGLGLRLIYFSYDVKMKEKGDIPEGYSVSREKKERFSLILESASTNQTSMYLCASSFTGQGNQPQHFGDGTRLSIL.

This clonotype was observed a handful of times. V is TRBV7-8 and J is TRBJ2-7; 7 nucleotides align to TRBD2. V lost 1 base, J lost 4 bases, and 10 bases stayed unmatched. CDR1 is SGHVS and CDR2 is FQNEAQ in the germline V gene. This CDR3 has 16 amino acids. This CDR3 is CASSLVVAGDPYEQYF. The CDR3 bases are TGTGCCAGCAGCTTAGTGGTAGCGGGCGACCCTTACGAGCAGTACTTC. Complete variable domain (other parts from reference TRBV7-8 and TRBJ2-7): GAGVSQSPRYKVAKRGQDVALRCDPISGHVSLFWYQQALGQGPEFLTYFQNEAQLDKSGLPSDRFFAERPEGSVSTLKIQRTQQEDSAVYLCASSLVVAGDPYEQYFGPGTRLTVT.

There are many counts of this clonotype. The CDR3 DNA reads as TGTGCTAGTGGTTTGGGGCTAGGGGACAACAATGAGCAGTTCTTC. Protein sequence: CASGLGLGDNNEQFF. V usage is TRBV12-5 and J usage is TRBJ2-1; D is perhaps TRBD1 (6 bases). The CDR3 is 15 residues long. Germline V lookup: CDR1 LGHNT, CDR2 FRNRAP. The V end was cut by 1 base, the J end by 5 bases, with 12 bases between.

This clonotype was recorded many times. The gene calls are TRBV6-1 and TRBJ1-1; D perhaps matches TRBD1 (5 bases). The germline gives CDR1 MNHNS, CDR2 SASEGT. V dropped 7 bases and J dropped 0 bases, with 9 bases sitting between them. The CDR3 extends over 13 amino acids. The CDR3 DNA is TGTGCCAGCACAGGACAAATGAACACTGAAGCTTTCTTT. Its protein product is CASTGQMNTEAFF.

This clonotype was seen a handful of times. The chain couples TRBV29-1 to TRBJ2-2; no definite D call. The CDR3 spans 11 residues. Germline loops: CDR1 SQVTM, CDR2 ANQGSEA. V was pared by 4 bases and J by 6 bases, with 6 bases between. The CDR3 coding sequence is TGCAGCGTTGTTTTTTCCGGGGAGCTGTTTTTT. Encoded protein: CSVVFSGELFF.

This clonotype was recorded at least ten times. This chain joins TRBV28 and TRBJ1-1, with D perhaps matching TRBD1 (6 bases). Germline CDR1 is MDHEN and CDR2 is SYDVKM. V shed 1 base and J shed 11 bases, with 14 bases lying between them. The CDR3 is 13 residues long. As DNA, the CDR3 is TGTGCCAGCAGTTTATCTTTAACAGGGCAGGCTTTCTTT. Amino acids: CASSLSLTGQAFF.

This clonotype was picked up many times. The chain uses TRBV30 and TRBJ2-3, with a weak D call TRBD1 (9 bases). Germline values: CDR1 GTSNPN, CDR2 SVGIG (reference sequence). V was clipped by 4 bases and J by 5 bases, with 19 bases between them. The CDR3 has 15 amino acids. The CDR3 loop reads CAWKGQGLAGDTQYF. CDR3 in DNA: TGTGCCTGGAAGGGACAGGGCCTAGCGGGAGATACGCAGTATTTT.

On this clonotype: One base away lies a much larger clone, so this may be a sequencing read error. The chain joins TRBV7-8 to TRBJ1-1; weak D call: TRBD1 (5 bases). The germline V gene encodes CDR1 SGHVS and CDR2 FQNEAQ. This CDR3 is 17 amino acids long. The CDR3 nucleotides are TGTGCCAGCAGCTTATTCCCTAGACAGAGGATGAACACTGAAGCTCTCTTT. Amino acids: CASSLFPRQRMNTEALF.

The rearrangement joins TRBV20-1 to TRBJ2-7; the match to TRBD2 covers 15 bases. Germline CDR1 DFQATT, CDR2 SNEGSKA (reference sequence). The CDR3 runs to 14 residues. The V gene end was trimmed by 4 bases and the J gene end by 5 bases; junction bases not matched to a gene: 3. The CDR3 protein is CSAIGLAGGNEQYF. The CDR3 DNA reads TGCAGTGCTATAGGACTAGCGGGAGGGAACGAGCAGTACTTC.

This clonotype was seen more than once but under ten times. The V call is TRBV5-1, the J call TRBJ2-7; possibly TRBD1 or TRBD2 for D (5 bases each). The V and J ends lost 4 bases and 2 bases respectively, with 10 bases between them. The CDR3 sequence is 13 residues long. The germline CDR1 and CDR2 sequences are SGHRS and YFSETQ. For the CDR3, the DNA is TGCGCCAGCAGCACGGGACCACCCTACGAGCAGTACTTC. Amino acid sequence: CASSTGPPYEQYF.

This clonotype was observed many times. The chain joins TRBV18 to TRBJ1-1, with no clear D. CDR3 length: 15 residues. Germline V gene sequence: CDR1 KGHSH, CDR2 LQKENI. Trimming removed 3 bases from V and 5 bases from J, with 16 bases in between. The CDR3 bases are TGTGCCAGCTCACCGCGTTCGGGTGAGGGAACTGAAGCTTTCTTT. This encodes CASSPRSGEGTEAFF.

In this sample, this clonotype turned up a few times. At one end the junction does not follow the germline gene, possibly because of a read error. The chain is built from TRBV7-7 and TRBJ2-2; TRBD2 aligns across 7 bases. There are 17 residues in the CDR3. Germline V gene sequence: CDR1 SSHAT, CDR2 FNYEAQ (reference sequence). The CDR3 nucleotides are TGTGCTAGCAGCTTGTCTCTAGCGGAGGCGAACACCGGGGAGCTGTTTTTT. Amino acids: CASSLSLAEANTGELFF. Based on the CDR3 plus reference TRBV7-7 and TRBJ2-2, the full variable domain is GAGVSQSPRYKVTKRGQDVTLRCDPISSHATLYWYQQALGQGPEFLTYFNYEAQPDKSGLPSDRFSAERPEGSISTLTIQRTEQRDSAMYRCASSLSLAEANTGELFFGEGSRLTVL.

The sample holds many counts of this clonotype. The chain carries TRBV2 and TRBJ2-2, with a weak D call TRBD1 (6 bases). CDR1 and CDR2 (germline): SNHLY, FYNNEI. This CDR3 is built from 15 residues. V shed 8 bases and J shed 0 bases, with 13 bases lying between them. The CDR3 DNA is TGTGCCAGCCTTTGGACAGCCTCGAACACCGGGGAGCTGTTTTTT. It codes for CASLWTASNTGELFF.

This clonotype was seen a few times. The chain is built from TRBV5-1 and TRBJ2-5; maybe TRBD1 (5 bases). V lost 4 bases to trimming and J lost 4 bases, with 17 bases between them. This CDR3 is 15 amino acids long. Germline-derived CDR1 and CDR2 are SGHRS and YFSETQ. The CDR3 spells CASSRAQGSLETQYF. The CDR3 DNA follows: TGCGCCAGCAGCCGGGCGCAGGGCTCCTTAGAGACCCAGTACTTC.

Comments on this clonotype: This likely comes from a read error, as the CDR3 has no conserved phenylalanine or tryptophan at its end. The chain recombines TRBV6-2 or TRBV6-3 with TRBJ2-2; TRBD2 is a possible D gene (5 bases). V was pared by 3 bases and J by 5 bases, with 10 bases between. CDR3 length equals 14 residues. Germline assignment: CDR1 MNHEY and CDR2 SVGEGT. In DNA, the CDR3 is TGTGCCAGCAGTTATAGGGAGTATACCGGGGAGCTGTTTCTT. Translation gives CASSYREYTGELFL.